This T cell receptor beta chain is from a study of OX40 agonist ivuxolimab in advanced cancers. About the study as a whole: The costimulatory receptor OX40 (CD134) was targeted by ivuxolimab, a fully human IgG2 agonistic monoclonal antibody. Intravenous ivuxolimab was administered to patients every 2 weeks at six dose levels: 0.01, 0.1, 0.3, 1.5, 3 and 10 mg/kg. Of the 50 to 55 patients in dose escalation, about 20 had hepatocellular carcinoma, some 15 had melanoma, 9 had renal cell carcinoma and 9 had head and neck cancer. In the dose-escalation cohort, nearly 85% of patients were male, and the mean age was around 60 years with a range of roughly 23 to 79. Prior anti-PD-1, anti-PD-L1 or anti-CTLA-4 therapy was permitted, and checkpoint inhibitors had been received by around 40% of dose-escalation patients. Three dose-escalation patients achieved partial responses, one with hepatocellular carcinoma and two with cutaneous melanoma. The point of sequencing TCRbeta in the periphery was to test whether ivuxolimab changed TCR sequence diversity and drove clonal T-cell expansion. The monotherapy dose-escalation portion (N ≈ 50 patients) of the phase I ivuxolimab trial is reported in the paper.

Genomic DNA was extracted from sorted cells for sequencing of the TCRbeta CDR3 region. The immunoSEQ Assay was used to sequence the TCRbeta CDR3 regions. The table comes from immuneACCESS by way of TCRdb, which keeps in-frame sequences with V and J called. Part of the clones is missing from these tables; in studies checked, under half for an unresolved V gene and the rest for unknown reasons. This sample lists roughly 80,000 clones; around nine tenths were detected once. Of the sample, around 2.4% falls within the top ten clones. The CDR3 numbers 13 residues from cysteine through phenylalanine. Left in the record is the CDR3 DNA by itself, 39 bases read in frame from the first base. Trimming takes 2 bases from V and 10 bases from J, and the germline ends sit 12 bases apart. Per the germline V gene, SGHTA is the CDR1 and FQGNSA is the CDR2. Overall study outcomes, separate from this receptor: The antigen specificity of the clonally expanded peripheral T cells was not determined. After ivuxolimab, expanded clones were on average more numerous among CD8+ T cells than among CD4+ T cells. Low levels of normalized T-cell clonal expansion were also seen in some patients who did not respond. Partial responders in the 0.1-3.0 mg/kg groups had among the lowest normalized peripheral clonal expansion, especially among CD8+ T cells. At doses from 0.1 to 3.0 mg/kg, clonal expansion was seen in both CD4+ and CD8+ blood T cells between baseline and week 6.

Worth noting for this clone: Its cognate antigen has yet to be identified. Per-base qualities were not stored, and no clone one base away is much larger.

Patients with autoimmune disease history or receiving systemic immunosuppression were excluded from the trial. Peripheral blood for TCR sequencing was collected from all dose cohorts at baseline, on cycle 4 day 1, and on cycle 7 day 1. Samples were obtained from an open-label, multicenter, first-in-human phase I dose-escalation trial of ivuxolimab. Adults with locally advanced or metastatic melanoma, renal cell carcinoma, hepatocellular carcinoma or head and neck squamous cell carcinoma were enrolled in the trial. Before TCR sequencing, CD4+ and CD8+ T cells were separately sorted from peripheral blood.

Sequencing used CD4+ or CD8+ T cells sorted from blood, obtained in a trial of the OX40 agonist ivuxolimab. The chain is made from TRBV7-2 and TRBJ2-4; TRBD2 could be the D gene, as 5 bases match. The source is an adult with an advanced solid tumor such as melanoma, head and neck, liver or kidney cancer. CDR3 loop: CASSLPDRRIQYF. The bases are TGTGCCAGCAGCTTACCCGACCGGAGGATTCAGTACTTC.